This TCR beta chain is drawn from a study of T cell responses to AZD1222 COVID-19 vaccine. The overall study: Both about-4-week and about-12-week second-dose recipients were combined. Findings and caveats of the study: Among those given AZD1222, only 6 or 7 were seropositive at baseline. Repertoire sampling occurred only after the peak T cell response.

Worth noting for this clone: No antigen is known for it.

The protocol was immunoSEQ multiplex PCR, while the TCRdb copy is restricted to in-frame clones and leaves out a portion. This table has some 110,000 clones, 85% to 95% appearing once. This receptor was taken from an adult in good health. The material sequenced was peripheral blood, taken on day 0 of AZD1222 vaccination.

CDR3 DNA sequence: TGTGCCAGCAGTTACGATGGGCAGAACACCGGGGAGCTGTTTTTT. This translates into CASSYDGQNTGELFF. The rearrangement joins TRBV6-5 to TRBJ2-2, with D unclear. The germline V gene encodes CDR1 MNHEY and CDR2 SVGAGI. Trimming took off 2 bases at V and 1 base at J, with 8 bases between the two ends. This CDR3 contains 15 residues.